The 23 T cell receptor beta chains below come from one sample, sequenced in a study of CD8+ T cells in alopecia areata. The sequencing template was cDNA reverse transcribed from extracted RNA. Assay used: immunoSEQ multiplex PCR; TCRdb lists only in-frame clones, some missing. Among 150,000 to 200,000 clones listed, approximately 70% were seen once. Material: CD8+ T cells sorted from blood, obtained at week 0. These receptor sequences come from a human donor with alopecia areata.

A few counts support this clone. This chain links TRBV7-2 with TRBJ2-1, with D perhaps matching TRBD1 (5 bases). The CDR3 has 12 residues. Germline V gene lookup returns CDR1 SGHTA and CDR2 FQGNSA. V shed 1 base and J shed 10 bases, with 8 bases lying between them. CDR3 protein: CASSLGGREQFF. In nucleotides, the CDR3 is TGTGCCAGCAGCTTAGGGGGCCGGGAGCAGTTCTTC.

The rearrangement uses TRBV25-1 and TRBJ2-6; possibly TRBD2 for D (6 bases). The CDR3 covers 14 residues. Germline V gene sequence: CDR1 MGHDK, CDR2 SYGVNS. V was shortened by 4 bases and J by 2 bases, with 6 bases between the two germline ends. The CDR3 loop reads CASSAGAGANVLTF. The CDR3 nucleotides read TGTGCCAGCAGTGCGGGGGCTGGGGCCAACGTCCTGACTTTC.

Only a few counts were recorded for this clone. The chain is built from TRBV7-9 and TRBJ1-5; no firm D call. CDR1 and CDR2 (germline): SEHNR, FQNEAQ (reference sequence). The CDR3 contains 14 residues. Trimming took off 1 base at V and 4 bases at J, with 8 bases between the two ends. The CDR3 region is CASSLGSGNQPQHF. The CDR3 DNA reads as TGTGCCAGCAGCTTAGGCAGCGGTAATCAGCCCCAGCATTTT.

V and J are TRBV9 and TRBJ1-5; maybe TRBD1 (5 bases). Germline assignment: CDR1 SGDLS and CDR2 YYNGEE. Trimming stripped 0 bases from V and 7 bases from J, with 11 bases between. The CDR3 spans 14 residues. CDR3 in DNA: TGTGCCAGCAGCGTAGCCGGGGCGCGGCAGCCCCAGCATTTT. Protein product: CASSVAGARQPQHF.

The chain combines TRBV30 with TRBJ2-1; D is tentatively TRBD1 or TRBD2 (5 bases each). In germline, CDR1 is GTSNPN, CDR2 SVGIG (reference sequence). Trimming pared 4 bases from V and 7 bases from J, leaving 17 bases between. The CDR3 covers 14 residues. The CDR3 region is CAWTPGAVWNEQFF. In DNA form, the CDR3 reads TGTGCCTGGACCCCCGGGGCGGTTTGGAATGAGCAGTTCTTC.

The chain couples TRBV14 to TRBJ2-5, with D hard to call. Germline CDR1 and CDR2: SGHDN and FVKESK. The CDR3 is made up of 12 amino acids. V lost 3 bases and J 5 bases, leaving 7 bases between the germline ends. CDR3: CASSHVLETQYF. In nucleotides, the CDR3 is TGTGCCAGCAGCCACGTTTTGGAGACCCAGTACTTC.

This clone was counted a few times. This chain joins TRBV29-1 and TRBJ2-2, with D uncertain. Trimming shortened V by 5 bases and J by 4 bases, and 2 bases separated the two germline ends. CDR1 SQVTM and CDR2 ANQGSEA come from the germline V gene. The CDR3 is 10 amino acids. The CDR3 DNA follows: TGCAGCGTTTTCACCGGGGAGCTGTTTTTT. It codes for CSVFTGELFF.

The CDR3 region has the DNA TGTGCCAGCAGCTTAGTGGCTGAGCAGTTCTTC. It translates to CASSLVAEQFF. This rearrangement joins TRBV7-9 to TRBJ2-1; D remains ambiguous. Trimming stripped 1 base from V and 9 bases from J, with 4 bases between. The V gene's germline CDR1 is SEHNR and CDR2 FQNEAQ (reference sequence). The CDR3 is 11 amino acids.

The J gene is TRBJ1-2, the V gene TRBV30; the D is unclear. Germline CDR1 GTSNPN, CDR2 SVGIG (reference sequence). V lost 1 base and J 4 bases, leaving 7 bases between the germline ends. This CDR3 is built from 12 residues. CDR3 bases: TGTGCCTGGAGTGATAACTTCTATGGCTACACCTTC. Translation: CAWSDNFYGYTF.

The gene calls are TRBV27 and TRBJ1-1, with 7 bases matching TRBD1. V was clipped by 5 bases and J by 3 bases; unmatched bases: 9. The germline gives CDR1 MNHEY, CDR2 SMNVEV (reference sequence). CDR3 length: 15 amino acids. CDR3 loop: CASSLSTGVDTEAFF. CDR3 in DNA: TGTGCCAGCAGTCTCTCCACAGGGGTGGACACTGAAGCTTTCTTT.

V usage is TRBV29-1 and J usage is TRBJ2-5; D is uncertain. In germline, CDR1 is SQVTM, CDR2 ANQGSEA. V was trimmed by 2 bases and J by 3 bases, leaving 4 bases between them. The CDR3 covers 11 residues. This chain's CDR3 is CSVEHKETQYF. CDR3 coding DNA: TGCAGCGTTGAACACAAAGAGACCCAGTACTTC.

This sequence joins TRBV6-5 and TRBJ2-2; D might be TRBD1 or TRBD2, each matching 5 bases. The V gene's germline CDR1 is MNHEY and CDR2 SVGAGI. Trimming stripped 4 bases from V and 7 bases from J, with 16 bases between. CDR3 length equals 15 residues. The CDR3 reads CASSSSGTAGGELFF. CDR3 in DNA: TGTGCCAGCAGTTCATCCGGGACGGCCGGCGGGGAGCTGTTTTTT.

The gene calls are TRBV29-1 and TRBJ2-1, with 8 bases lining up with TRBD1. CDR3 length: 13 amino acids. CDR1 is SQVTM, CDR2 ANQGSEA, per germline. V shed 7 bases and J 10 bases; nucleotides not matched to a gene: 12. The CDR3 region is CSAEGQVVWEQFF. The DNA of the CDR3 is TGCAGCGCCGAGGGACAGGTGGTATGGGAGCAGTTCTTC.

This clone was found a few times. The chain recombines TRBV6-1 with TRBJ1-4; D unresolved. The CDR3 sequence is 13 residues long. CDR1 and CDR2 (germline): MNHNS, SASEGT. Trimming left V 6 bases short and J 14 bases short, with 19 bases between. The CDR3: CASRDGTNLHLFF. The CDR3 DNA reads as TGTGCCAGCAGGGACGGCACGAACCTACACCTGTTTTTT.

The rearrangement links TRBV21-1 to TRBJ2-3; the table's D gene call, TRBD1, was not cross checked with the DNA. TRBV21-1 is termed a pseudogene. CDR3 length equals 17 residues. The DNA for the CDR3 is TGTGCCAGCACCGACACCAACCGGGACAGACTCACAGATACGCAGTATTTT. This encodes CASTDTNRDRLTDTQYF.

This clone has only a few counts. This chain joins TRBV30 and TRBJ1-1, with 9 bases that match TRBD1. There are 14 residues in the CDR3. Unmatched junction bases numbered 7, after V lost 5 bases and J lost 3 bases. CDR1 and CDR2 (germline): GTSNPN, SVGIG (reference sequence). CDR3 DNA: TGTGCCTGGCTTCCCGGGACAGGGCACACTGAAGCTTTCTTT. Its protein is CAWLPGTGHTEAFF.

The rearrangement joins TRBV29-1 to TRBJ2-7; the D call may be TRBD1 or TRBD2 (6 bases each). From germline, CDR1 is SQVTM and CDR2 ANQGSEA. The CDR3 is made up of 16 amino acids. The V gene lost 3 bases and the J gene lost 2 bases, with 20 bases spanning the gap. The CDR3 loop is CSVETSTGRSPYEQYF. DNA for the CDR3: TGCAGCGTTGAGACCAGTACAGGGAGGAGTCCCTACGAGCAGTACTTC.

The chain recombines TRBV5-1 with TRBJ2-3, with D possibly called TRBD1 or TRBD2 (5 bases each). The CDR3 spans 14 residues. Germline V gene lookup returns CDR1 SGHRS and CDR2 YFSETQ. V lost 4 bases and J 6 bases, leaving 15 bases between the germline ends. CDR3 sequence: CASSRGGVQDTQYF. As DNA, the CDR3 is TGCGCCAGCAGCCGGGGCGGAGTCCAGGATACGCAGTATTTT.

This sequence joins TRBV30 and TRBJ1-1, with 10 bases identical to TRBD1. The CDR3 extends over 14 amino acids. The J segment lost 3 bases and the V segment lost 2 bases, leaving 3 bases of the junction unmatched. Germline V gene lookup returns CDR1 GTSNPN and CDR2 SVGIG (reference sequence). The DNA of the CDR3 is TGTGCCTGGAGTACCGGGACAGGGGACACTGAAGCTTTCTTT. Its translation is CAWSTGTGDTEAFF.

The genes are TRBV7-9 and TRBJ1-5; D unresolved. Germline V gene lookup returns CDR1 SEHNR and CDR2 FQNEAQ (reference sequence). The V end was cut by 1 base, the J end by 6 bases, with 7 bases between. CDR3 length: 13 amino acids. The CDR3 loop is CASSLDWSQPQHF. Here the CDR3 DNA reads TGTGCCAGCAGCTTAGACTGGAGTCAGCCCCAGCATTTT.

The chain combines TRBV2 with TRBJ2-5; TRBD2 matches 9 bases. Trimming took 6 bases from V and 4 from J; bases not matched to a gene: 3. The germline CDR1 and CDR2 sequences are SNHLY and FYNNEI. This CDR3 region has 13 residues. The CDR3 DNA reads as TGTGCCAGCAGGCCGACTAGCGGAGAGACCCAGTACTTC. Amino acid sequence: CASRPTSGETQYF.

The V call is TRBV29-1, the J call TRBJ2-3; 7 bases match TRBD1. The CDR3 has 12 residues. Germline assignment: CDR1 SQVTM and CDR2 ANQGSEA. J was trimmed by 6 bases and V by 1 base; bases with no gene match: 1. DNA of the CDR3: TGCAGCGTTGAAGCCAGGGGGGATACGCAGTATTTT. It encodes CSVEARGDTQYF.

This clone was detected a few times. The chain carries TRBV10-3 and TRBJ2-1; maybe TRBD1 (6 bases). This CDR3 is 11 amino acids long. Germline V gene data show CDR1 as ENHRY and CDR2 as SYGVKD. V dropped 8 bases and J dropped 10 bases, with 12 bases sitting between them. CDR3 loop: CAILQGREQFF. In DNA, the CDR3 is TGTGCCATCCTACAGGGTCGGGAGCAGTTCTTC.